This T cell receptor (beta chain) was profiled in a study of cytomegalovirus exposure and HLA in healthy donors. Notes on this clone: Its antigen is not identified.

The CDR3 is made up of 15 amino acids. Germline V gene lookup returns CDR1 SEHNR and CDR2 FQNEAQ (reference sequence). The ends were cut back, 4 bases at V and 2 bases at J, with 12 bases in the middle. Primers: 60 Vbeta forward and 13 Jbeta reverse. The repertoire was sequenced with immunoSEQ multiplex PCR; TCRdb's copy has only in-frame clones and lacks some. Of 100,000 to 150,000 clones listed, approximately 78% were seen once; the top ten hold approximately 10%. Study results and caveats: Being indistinguishable, some V segments were excluded, TRBV6-2 and TRBV6-3 among them. For cytomegalovirus status, the classifier reportedly gave diagnoses with high specificity and sensitivity. The study listed 164 cytomegalovirus-associated TCR beta chains. A later analysis appeared to link common viral pathogens to several of the most significant clusters.

Sequencing used PBMCs. This chain joins TRBV7-9 and TRBJ1-5; a weak D match, TRBD1 (5 bases). The clonotype comes from a man aged 25-45 years in good health and CMV-seropositive. The CDR3 spells CASSSTGVGNQPQHF. The CDR3 DNA is TGTGCCAGCAGCTCGACGGGGGTCGGCAATCAGCCCCAGCATTTT.